A single sample gave rise to the 31 T cell receptor beta chains below, sequenced in a study of shared clonotypes between healthy human individuals. Positively selected for CCR7, the CD45RO-negative cells used as naive CD8 cells excluded terminally differentiated effector memory CD45RA+ cells. Method: immunoSEQ multiplex PCR; TCRdb's copy keeps in-frame clones and lacks some. Of around 2,000,000 clones listed, about 95% are singletons. The sample comprised naive CD8+ T cells sorted from blood. These TCRs come from a man aged 18 to 29 in good health.

In DNA form, the CDR3 reads TGTGCCAGCAGCGCGGGACAGTATAGCAATCAGCCCCAGCATTTT. Translated: CASSAGQYSNQPQHF. The rearrangement joins TRBV5-5 to TRBJ1-5, with TRBD1 matching 7 bases. V lost 4 bases and J lost 0; bases outside the gene matches: 4. The CDR3 loop spans 15 amino acids. CDR1 and CDR2 (germline): SGHKS, YYEKEE (reference sequence).

J is TRBJ1-4 and V is TRBV10-3; D is unresolved. The germline V gene has CDR1 ENHRY and CDR2 SYGVKD. This CDR3 is 16 amino acids long. Trimming removed 3 bases from V and 6 bases from J, with 17 bases in between. The CDR3 loop is CAISDSPGSEDEKLFF. The CDR3, as DNA: TGTGCCATCAGTGATTCGCCAGGATCCGAGGATGAAAAACTGTTTTTT.

V and J are TRBV19 and TRBJ2-5; D uncertain. V lost 6 bases to trimming and J lost 0 bases, with 8 bases between them. The germline gives CDR1 LNHDA, CDR2 SQIVND (reference sequence). The CDR3 is 13 amino acids. CDR3 DNA sequence: TGTGCCAGTAGCCCAAGATACCAAGAGACCCAGTACTTC. This translates into CASSPRYQETQYF.

The gene calls are TRBV7-9 and TRBJ2-2; TRBD2 agrees at 8 bases. Germline values: CDR1 SEHNR, CDR2 FQNEAQ (reference sequence). Losses at the gene ends were 2 bases for V and 6 bases for J; bases not matched to a gene: 5. The CDR3 consists of 15 residues. The chain's CDR3 is CASSLLAGPSGELFF. The CDR3 DNA reads TGTGCCAGCAGCTTACTAGCGGGCCCGTCCGGGGAGCTGTTTTTT.

The genes are TRBV11-2 and TRBJ2-7, with TRBD2 identical over 15 bases. With 5 bases clipped from V and 5 bases from J, the junction kept 7 bases outside the gene matches. This CDR3 spans 16 amino acids. The germline V gene has CDR1 SGHAT and CDR2 FQNNGV. The DNA of the CDR3 is TGTGCCAGCAGCCCGGGACTAGCGGGAGGCGGCCACGAGCAGTACTTC. It specifies CASSPGLAGGGHEQYF.

This chain connects TRBV6-1 to TRBJ1-4; a possible D gene is TRBD1 (6 bases). Germline assignment: CDR1 MNHNS and CDR2 SASEGT. The CDR3 sequence is 14 residues long. V lost 2 bases and J 6 bases, leaving 10 bases between the germline ends. CDR3 protein: CASSEWGADEKLFF. The DNA of the CDR3 is TGTGCCAGCAGTGAATGGGGGGCAGATGAAAAACTGTTTTTT.

The chain carries TRBV6-4 and TRBJ2-7; D is ambiguous. V gave up 0 bases and J gave up 0 bases, with 24 bases separating them. Germline CDR1 is MRHNA and CDR2 is SNTAGT. The CDR3 totals 20 residues. In nucleotides, the CDR3 is TGTGCCAGCAGTGACTCAGAAGTAACAAAGGAAGTCGAGGTCTCCTACGAGCAGTACTTC. This gives the protein CASSDSEVTKEVEVSYEQYF.

The J gene is TRBJ1-2, the V gene TRBV2, with 7 bases fitting TRBD1. The length of the CDR3 is 13 residues. V shed 6 bases, J shed 3 bases, and the junction held 4 bases outside the gene matches. Germline lookup yields CDR1 SNHLY and CDR2 FYNNEI. CDR3 DNA sequence: TGTGCCAGCAGAACAGGGGACGACTATGGCTACACCTTC. Its protein is CASRTGDDYGYTF.

The V call is TRBV30, the J call TRBJ1-4, with D unresolved. V lost 7 bases and J lost 4, with 16 bases in between. Germline lookup yields CDR1 GTSNPN and CDR2 SVGIG (reference sequence). The CDR3 has 14 amino acids. The CDR3 coding sequence is TGTGCCTCGACCGGGCCGATGGGTAATGAAAAACTGTTTTTT. Translated, it gives CASTGPMGNEKLFF.

This sequence joins TRBV29-1 and TRBJ2-7; D gene unclear. Germline V lookup: CDR1 SQVTM, CDR2 ANQGSEA. This CDR3 has 15 amino acids. V gave up 0 bases and J gave up 5 bases, with 17 bases separating them. The CDR3 region is CSVEDGQAPSNEQYF. The DNA for the CDR3 is TGCAGCGTTGAAGATGGCCAGGCCCCCTCTAACGAGCAGTACTTC.

CDR3 sequence reads: CAISDPDRSGNEKLFF. For the CDR3, the DNA is TGTGCCATCAGTGACCCGGACAGGTCCGGTAATGAAAAACTGTTTTTT. The chain joins TRBV10-3 to TRBJ1-4; 7 bases match TRBD1. The CDR3 length is 16 residues. CDR1 and CDR2 (germline): ENHRY, SYGVKD. V gave up 3 bases and J gave up 4 bases; unmatched junction bases: 8.

This chain joins TRBV7-6 and TRBJ2-1; D possibly corresponds to TRBD2 (5 bases). Per the germline V gene, CDR1 is SGHVS and CDR2 is FNYEAQ. V lost 2 bases to trimming and J lost 7 bases, with 15 bases between them. This CDR3 has 15 residues. This CDR3 reads CASSLTLGEINEQFF. CDR3 in DNA: TGTGCCAGCAGCTTAACCCTTGGGGAGATAAATGAGCAGTTCTTC.

The gene calls are TRBV14 and TRBJ2-4, with no clear D. The CDR3 length is 15 residues. Trimming removed 0 bases from V and 0 bases from J, with 6 bases in between. Germline V CDR1 and CDR2: SGHDN, FVKESK. The CDR3 DNA reads as TGTGCCAGCAGCCAAGAGCACCTAGCCAAAAACATTCAGTACTTC. The encoded protein is CASSQEHLAKNIQYF. Based on the CDR3 plus reference TRBV14 and TRBJ2-4, the full variable domain is EAGVTQFPSHSVIEKGQTVTLRCDPISGHDNLYWYRRVMGKEIKFLLHFVKESKQDESGMPNNRFLAERTGGTYSTLKVQPAELEDSGVYFCASSQEHLAKNIQYFGAGTRLSVL.

Of note for this clone: The same CDR3 also results from other DNA sequences found in this sample. The rearrangement links TRBV9 to TRBJ2-7; 7 positions agree with TRBD1. CDR3 length equals 15 residues. V gave up 0 bases and J gave up 0 bases; unmatched junction bases: 3. Per the germline V gene, CDR1 is SGDLS and CDR2 is YYNGEE. In DNA form, the CDR3 reads TGTGCCAGCAGCGTAGTAGGGGACAGCTCCTACGAGCAGTACTTC. Amino acids: CASSVVGDSSYEQYF.

The chain uses TRBV10-2 and TRBJ2-5; D unclear. V was cut by 9 bases and J by 5 bases, with 13 bases left in between. This CDR3 spans 12 amino acids. Germline CDR1 reads WSHSY; CDR2 reads SAAADI. CDR3 DNA: TGCGCCAGGGCCCTACCCGAGGAGACCCAGTACTTC. It encodes CARALPEETQYF.

The genes are TRBV28 and TRBJ2-7; possible D gene TRBD2, 5 bases. CDR3 size: 11 residues. The germline V and J ends were trimmed by 8 bases and 3 bases, with 8 bases remaining between them. CDR1 is MDHEN and CDR2 is SYDVKM in the germline V gene. The CDR3 loop reads CASEGYYEQYF. Here the CDR3 DNA reads TGTGCCAGCGAGGGCTACTACGAGCAGTACTTC.

Regarding this clone: Additional DNA sequences in this sample encode the identical CDR3. The chain links TRBV5-4 to TRBJ2-7; TRBD1 matches 10 bases. J lost 1 base, V lost 4 bases, and 2 bases had no gene match. The CDR3 has 14 amino acids. Germline-derived CDR1 and CDR2 are SGHNT and YYREEE (reference sequence). The CDR3: CASSPDRGSYEQYF. As DNA, the CDR3 is TGTGCCAGCAGCCCGGACAGGGGGTCCTACGAGCAGTACTTC.

The V gene is TRBV4-3, the J gene TRBJ2-7, with 9 bases lining up with TRBD1. The CDR3 consists of 16 residues. After removal of 0 bases from V and 4 bases from J, the junction contained 7 bases not matched to a gene. Germline assignment: CDR1 LGHNA and CDR2 YSLEER. The CDR3 coding sequence is TGCGCCAGCAGCCAAGATAGGACAGGGGAGTGGTACGAGCAGTACTTC. Encoded protein: CASSQDRTGEWYEQYF.

The sample holds one count of this clone. At the DNA level, this CDR3 is encoded by other sequences in the same sample as well. The genes are TRBV29-1 and TRBJ2-7; D gene ambiguous. The V gene's germline CDR1 is SQVTM and CDR2 ANQGSEA. The CDR3 runs 12 residues. V lost 1 base to trimming and J lost 1 base, with 5 bases between them. This CDR3 is CSVEGDSYEQYF. CDR3 sequence (DNA): TGCAGCGTTGAAGGTGATTCCTACGAGCAGTACTTC.

The rearrangement links TRBV13 to TRBJ2-1; maybe TRBD2 (5 bases). Germline V gene data show CDR1 as PRHDT and CDR2 as FYEKMQ (reference sequence). V lost 5 bases and J 5 bases, leaving 13 bases between the germline ends. The CDR3 sequence is 14 residues long. The CDR3 region is CASSGRTYDNEQFF. CDR3 DNA: TGTGCCAGCAGCGGGCGGACTTATGACAATGAGCAGTTCTTC.

The chain carries TRBV5-6 and TRBJ1-3; D is perhaps TRBD1 (5 bases). This CDR3 is built from 15 residues. Trimming took 0 bases from V and 4 from J, leaving 11 bases between them. CDR1 is SGHDT, CDR2 YYEEEE, per germline. CDR3 sequence reads: CASSLGDGVGNTIYF. The CDR3 DNA reads TGTGCCAGCAGCTTGGGGGACGGAGTGGGAAACACCATATATTTT.

V is TRBV19 and J is TRBJ2-7, with 11 bases aligning to TRBD1. CDR3 length: 14 residues. Looked up from germline, CDR1 is LNHDA and CDR2 is SQIVND (reference sequence). V was pared by 6 bases and J by 6 bases, with 7 bases of the junction left unmatched. As DNA, the CDR3 is TGTGCCAGTAGCCCAGGACAGGGGGCGAGCGAGCAGTACTTC. This gives the protein CASSPGQGASEQYF. The complete variable domain, with remaining parts taken from reference TRBV19 and TRBJ2-7, reads DGGITQSPKYLFRKEGQNVTLSCEQNLNHDAMYWYRQDPGQGLRLIYYSQIVNDFQKGDIAEGYSVSREKKESFPLTVTSAQKNPTAFYLCASSPGQGASEQYFGPGTRLTVT.

Regarding this clone: Sequence at one end of the junction differs from germline and may be a read error. The gene calls are TRBV7-7 and TRBJ2-2, with TRBD2 identical over 10 bases. The germline CDR1 and CDR2 sequences are SSHAT and FNYEAQ (reference sequence). The CDR3 runs to 16 residues. The CDR3 DNA reads TGTGCTAGCAGCTTAGGGGCTAGCGGGAGCACCGGGGAGCTGTTTTTT. Translating it yields CASSLGASGSTGELFF.

CDR3 in DNA: TGCGCCAGCAGCTTGGGACTAGCGGCCGACAATGAGCAGTTCTTC. Translating gives CASSLGLAADNEQFF. The chain carries TRBV5-1 and TRBJ2-1, with 9 positions matching TRBD2. CDR1 is SGHRS, CDR2 YFSETQ, per germline. V was pared by 0 bases and J by 5 bases, with 3 bases of the junction left unmatched. There are 15 residues in the CDR3.

The chain employs TRBV30 and TRBJ2-1, with D possibly matching TRBD2 (7 bases). CDR1 and CDR2 from the germline V gene are GTSNPN and SVGIG (reference sequence). The CDR3 spans 15 residues. Between the trimmed V and J ends, which lost 3 bases and 1 base, there was a span of 13 bases. The CDR3 reads CAWSWRGGSYNEQFF. For the CDR3, the DNA is TGTGCCTGGAGCTGGAGGGGGGGATCCTACAATGAGCAGTTCTTC.

The chain carries TRBV27 and TRBJ2-1; 12 bases match TRBD2. CDR1 is MNHEY, CDR2 SMNVEV, per germline (reference sequence). Trimming at V came to 5 bases and at J to 1 base, leaving 12 bases not matched to a gene. The CDR3 loop spans 19 amino acids. This chain's CDR3 is CASSLSLAGGLFSYNEQFF. The CDR3 DNA reads as TGTGCCAGCAGTCTTAGTCTAGCGGGGGGGCTCTTTTCCTACAATGAGCAGTTCTTC.

This clone was counted only a few times. The same CDR3 can be traced to other DNA sequences in this sample. For the CDR3, the DNA is TGTGCCAGCAGCGTAGAAACGGGAGGTGAGCAGTTCTTC. Residues: CASSVETGGEQFF. The rearrangement links TRBV9 to TRBJ2-1, with TRBD2 matching 7 bases. Germline CDR1 and CDR2: SGDLS and YYNGEE. CDR3 length equals 13 residues. V dropped 0 bases and J dropped 9; count of bases not matched to a gene: 3.

This sequence joins TRBV27 and TRBJ1-2; 10 bases are shared with TRBD1. This CDR3 region has 14 residues. With V trimmed by 6 bases and J by 8 bases, 9 bases remained unmatched. From germline, CDR1 is MNHEY and CDR2 SMNVEV (reference sequence). In DNA form, the CDR3 reads TGTGCCAGCAGCCAGACAGGGGGCCGGGTAGGCTACACCTTC. Residues: CASSQTGGRVGYTF.

CDR3 in DNA: TGTGCCAGCAGTTACGGTGCAAATGAGCAGTTCTTC. Translated: CASSYGANEQFF. V usage is TRBV27 and J usage is TRBJ2-1; unclear D gene. The CDR3 is made up of 12 amino acids. Trimming took 4 bases from V and 7 from J, leaving 8 bases between them. The germline V gene encodes CDR1 MNHEY and CDR2 SMNVEV (reference sequence).

The chain recombines TRBV7-6 with TRBJ2-1, with D possibly TRBD2 on 5 matching bases. The ends were cut back, 5 bases at V and 3 bases at J, with 26 bases in the middle. In germline, CDR1 is SGHVS, CDR2 FNYEAQ. The CDR3 extends over 19 amino acids. CDR3 coding DNA: TGTGCCAGCAGCATTAGTTCCTACTATGGCGGAGGTGGCTACAATGAGCAGTTCTTC. This codes for CASSISSYYGGGGYNEQFF.

The chain has TRBV5-5 and TRBJ2-7; 11 bases agree with TRBD1. Germline CDR1 reads SGHKS; CDR2 reads YYEKEE (reference sequence). The CDR3 length is 15 residues. The V gene end was trimmed by 4 bases and the J gene end by 2 bases; junction bases not matched to a gene: 5. The CDR3 coding sequence is TGTGCCAGCAGCCCCTCGGGACAGGGGGCCTACGAGCAGTACTTC. It translates to CASSPSGQGAYEQYF.